In its sample, the clone carrying this T cell receptor beta chain was seen many times. Its antigen is undetermined. The data belong to a study of glioma-infiltrating T cells. Using RNA template, CDR3s of TCR alpha and beta were amplified with iRepertoire arm-PCR. Input was about 85-400 ng of tissue mRNA or PBMC total RNA. Using its own MiXCR run on the multiplex PCR reads, TCRdb lists one record per CDR3 protein. Of under 150,000 distinct CDR3 sequences in the sample, around 25% were seen once. General observations from the study: Non-neoplastic patients had below-expected tissue-blood divergence, while all gliomas exceeded expectation.

This CDR3 spans 14 amino acids. Germline lookup yields CDR1 DFQATT and CDR2 SNEGSKA (reference sequence). Trimming removed 2 bases at V and 4 bases at J, with 12 bases between. The specimen was glioma tissue, nonneoplastic brain tissue, or PBMCs (not recorded which). The chain joins TRBV20-1 to TRBJ1-5, with D maybe TRBD1 (5 bases). This TCR was recovered from a human donor with low-grade glioma or glioblastoma, undergoing nonglioma brain surgery, or in good health (not recorded which). Here the CDR3 reads CSARIGAGNQPQHF. DNA for the CDR3: TGCAGTGCTAGAATTGGGGCAGGTAATCAGCCCCAGCATTTT.